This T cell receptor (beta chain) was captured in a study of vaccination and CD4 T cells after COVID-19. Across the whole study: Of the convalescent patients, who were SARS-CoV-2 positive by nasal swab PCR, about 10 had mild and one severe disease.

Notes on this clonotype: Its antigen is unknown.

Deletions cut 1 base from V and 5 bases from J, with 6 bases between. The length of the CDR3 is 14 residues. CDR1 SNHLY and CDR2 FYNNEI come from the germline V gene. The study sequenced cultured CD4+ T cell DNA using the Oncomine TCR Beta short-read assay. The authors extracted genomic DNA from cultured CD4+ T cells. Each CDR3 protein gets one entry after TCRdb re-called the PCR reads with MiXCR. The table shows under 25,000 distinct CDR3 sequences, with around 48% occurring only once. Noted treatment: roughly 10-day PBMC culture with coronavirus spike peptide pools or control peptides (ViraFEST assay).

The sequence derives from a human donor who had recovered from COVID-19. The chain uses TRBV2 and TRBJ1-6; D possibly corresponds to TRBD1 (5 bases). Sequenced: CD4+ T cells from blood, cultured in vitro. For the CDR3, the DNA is TGTGCCAGCAGTGAAGAGGGGAATAATTCACCCCTCCACTTT. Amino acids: CASSEEGNNSPLHF.